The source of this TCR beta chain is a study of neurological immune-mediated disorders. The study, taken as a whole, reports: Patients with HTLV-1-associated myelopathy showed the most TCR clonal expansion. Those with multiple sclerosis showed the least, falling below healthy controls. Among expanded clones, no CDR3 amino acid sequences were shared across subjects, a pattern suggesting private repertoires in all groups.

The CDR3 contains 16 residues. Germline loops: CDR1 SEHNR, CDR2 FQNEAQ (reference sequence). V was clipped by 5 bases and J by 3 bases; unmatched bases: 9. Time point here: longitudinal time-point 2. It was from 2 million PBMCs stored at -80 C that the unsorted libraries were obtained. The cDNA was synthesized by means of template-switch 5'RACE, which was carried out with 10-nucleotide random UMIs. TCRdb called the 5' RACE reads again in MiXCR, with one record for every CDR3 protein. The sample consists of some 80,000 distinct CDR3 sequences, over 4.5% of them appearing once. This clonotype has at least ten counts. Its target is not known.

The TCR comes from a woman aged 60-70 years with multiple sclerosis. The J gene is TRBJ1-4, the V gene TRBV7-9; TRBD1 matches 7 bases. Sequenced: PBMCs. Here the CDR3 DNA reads TGTGCCAGCAGCCCCCAGGCAGGGGGGCCTAATGAAAAACTGTTTTTT. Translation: CASSPQAGGPNEKLFF.